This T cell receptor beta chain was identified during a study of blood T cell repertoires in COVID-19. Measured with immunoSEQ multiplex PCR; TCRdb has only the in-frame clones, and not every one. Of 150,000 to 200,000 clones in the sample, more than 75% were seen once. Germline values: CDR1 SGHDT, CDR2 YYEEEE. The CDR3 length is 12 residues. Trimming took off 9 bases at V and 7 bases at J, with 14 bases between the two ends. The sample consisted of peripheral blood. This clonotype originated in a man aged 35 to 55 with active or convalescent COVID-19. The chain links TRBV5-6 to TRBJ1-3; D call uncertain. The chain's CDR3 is CATGLRTNTIYF. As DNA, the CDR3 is TGTGCCACCGGACTAAGAACCAACACCATATATTTT. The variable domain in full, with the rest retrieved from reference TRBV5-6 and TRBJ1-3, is DAGVTQSPTHLIKTRGQQVTLRCSPKSGHDTVSWYQQALGQGPQFIFQYYEEEERQRGNFPDRFSGHQFPNYSSELNVNALLLGDSALYLCATGLRTNTIYFGEGSWLTVV.